This T cell receptor (beta chain) stems from a study of blood T cell repertoires in COVID-19. Sequencing was performed with immunoSEQ multiplex PCR; in TCRdb, only in-frame clones are kept and a portion is missing. Among roughly 180,000 clones listed, roughly four fifths were seen once. Trimming removed 5 bases from V and 2 bases from J, with 13 bases in between. There are 14 residues in the CDR3. Germline V lookup: CDR1 MNHEY, CDR2 SVGAGI. Sequencing input: peripheral blood. This receptor was identified in a woman in her 40s with COVID-19, enrolled during active disease. The chain uses TRBV6-5 and TRBJ2-7; no definite D call. In DNA, the CDR3 is TGTGCCAGCAGTCCGGAGAACCGGGCCTACGAGCAGTACTTC. Translated, it gives CASSPENRAYEQYF.